This T cell receptor (beta chain) was sequenced in a study of brain T cells in children with intractable seizures. Broader study findings: Absence of clones before surgery may stem from lower sequencing depth. Only CDR3 sequence similarity suggested viral specificity, without known HCMV serostatus.

Germline CDR1 reads LGHDT; CDR2 reads YNNKEL (reference sequence). CDR3 length: 13 residues. Trimming took off 0 bases at V and 10 bases at J, with 11 bases between the two ends. Profiled with immunoSEQ multiplex PCR; TCRdb holds only in-frame clones, not every one. This table has around 38,000 clones, 80% to 95% appearing once. This clone showed up just once. Its antigen is not identified. Surgery cases with the highest brain T cell transcript signatures were chosen for sequencing. At least one anti-epileptic drug was given before surgery. The V and J genes are TRBV3-1 (or the pseudogene TRBV3-2) and TRBJ2-3; weak D call: TRBD2 (7 bases). Material: peripheral blood, obtained at surgery. The clonotype was recovered from a girl aged 2 to 9 with tuberous sclerosis and intractable seizures. This CDR3 reads CASSQDRGGAQYF. The CDR3 region has the DNA TGTGCCAGCAGCCAAGATAGGGGGGGAGCGCAGTATTTT.